A single sample gave rise to the 27 T cell receptor beta chains below, sequenced in a study of T cells after yellow fever vaccination. From the 5' RACE reads, TCRdb called clonotypes with MiXCR, one entry per CDR3 protein. The sample consists of 120,000 to 150,000 distinct CDR3 sequences, 7.7% of them appearing once. The source material was CD4+ T cells sorted from PBMCs, sampled 5 days after the yellow fever booster vaccination. Receptors were obtained from a man aged 25 to 40 who received the YFV17D yellow fever vaccine.

This clonotype was recorded many times. This chain uses TRBV6-4 with TRBJ2-6, with D possibly TRBD1 on 6 matching bases. The CDR3 consists of 14 residues. CDR1 MRHNA and CDR2 SNTAGT come from the germline V gene. Trimming pared 6 bases from V and 1 base from J, leaving 7 bases between. CDR3 protein: CASSTGSGANVLTF. The CDR3 DNA follows: TGTGCCAGCAGCACAGGGTCTGGGGCCAACGTCCTGACTTTC.

This clonotype was observed many times. Here the CDR3 DNA reads TGCGCCAGCAGCAGCCGTTCAGGGTCGGTGGGGGGGGCCAACGTCCTGACTTTC. Translated: CASSSRSGSVGGANVLTF. V gene TRBV5-1 combines with J gene TRBJ2-6; a weak D match, TRBD1 (5 bases). The V gene lost 4 bases and the J gene lost 4 bases, with 21 bases spanning the gap. The CDR3 is 18 amino acids. CDR1 is SGHRS and CDR2 is YFSETQ in the germline V gene.

This clonotype was counted ten times or more. The gene calls are TRBV20-1 and TRBJ2-4, with 11 bases fitting TRBD2. This CDR3 contains 15 residues. CDR1 is DFQATT and CDR2 is SNEGSKA in the germline V gene (reference sequence). Unmatched junction bases numbered 11, after V lost 5 bases and J lost 8 bases. The CDR3 DNA follows: TGCAGTGCTTACCCCCTAGCGGGAGGAGGAGACATTCAGTACTTC. Translation: CSAYPLAGGGDIQYF.

There are a few counts of this clonotype. The gene calls are TRBV20-1 and TRBJ1-2; possible D gene TRBD1, 6 bases. Trimming took 2 bases from V and 6 from J, leaving 13 bases between them. Germline V lookup: CDR1 DFQATT, CDR2 SNEGSKA (reference sequence). The CDR3 has 13 residues. CDR3 DNA sequence: TGCAGTGCTAGATTGGACAGTGTTAATGGCTACACCTTC. This codes for CSARLDSVNGYTF.

In its sample, this clonotype was seen many times. The chain employs TRBV29-1 and TRBJ2-1; the D is unclear. CDR1 and CDR2 from the germline V gene are SQVTM and ANQGSEA. The ends were cut back, 4 bases at V and 9 bases at J, with 13 bases in the middle. The CDR3 spans 12 residues. The DNA for the CDR3 is TGCAGCGTTGTCGTCCACAACTCTGAGCAGTTCTTC. Protein: CSVVVHNSEQFF.

This clonotype was detected many times. The J gene is TRBJ2-7, the V gene TRBV18; 10 nucleotides align to TRBD1. The CDR3 consists of 16 residues. Per germline, CDR1 KGHSH and CDR2 LQKENI. The V segment lost 0 bases and the J segment 2 bases; nucleotides outside the gene matches: 4. CDR3 sequence: CASSPPTGTGAYEQYF. The DNA for the CDR3 is TGTGCCAGCTCACCACCTACCGGGACAGGGGCCTACGAGCAGTACTTC.

This clonotype was recorded at least ten times. The chain employs TRBV5-5 and TRBJ2-5, with a possible D match to TRBD1 (5 bases). The V and J ends lost 4 bases and 2 bases respectively, with 9 bases between them. The CDR3 runs 13 residues. The germline V gene encodes CDR1 SGHKS and CDR2 YYEKEE (reference sequence). CDR3: CASSPGWQETQYF. In nucleotides, the CDR3 is TGTGCCAGCAGCCCAGGGTGGCAAGAGACCCAGTACTTC.

This clonotype occurred many times. CDR3 sequence (DNA): TGCGCCAGCAGCTTGGACCCAGATCAGCCCCAGCATTTT. Translation: CASSLDPDQPQHF. The genes are TRBV5-1 and TRBJ1-5; the D is unclear. Germline CDR1 is SGHRS and CDR2 is YFSETQ. The CDR3 is 13 amino acids. V dropped 0 bases and J dropped 5 bases, with 6 bases sitting between them. The whole variable domain, filled in from reference TRBV5-1 and TRBJ1-5, reads KAGVTQTPRYLIKTRGQQVTLSCSPISGHRSVSWYQQTPGQGLQFLFEYFSETQRNKGNFPGRFSGRQFSNSRSEMNVSTLELGDSALYLCASSLDPDQPQHFGDGTRLSIL.

This clonotype occurred a few times. The V and J genes are TRBV7-9 and TRBJ1-1; TRBD1 aligns across 11 bases. CDR1 and CDR2 from the germline V gene are SEHNR and FQNEAQ (reference sequence). With 5 bases clipped from V and 2 bases from J, the junction kept 7 bases outside the gene matches. The CDR3 loop spans 16 amino acids. The DNA of the CDR3 is TGTGCCAGCAGCCCCTGGGGGACAGGGGGTAACACTGAAGCTTTCTTT. Translating gives CASSPWGTGGNTEAFF.

This clonotype was found many times. The chain employs TRBV3-1 and TRBJ1-5; 7 bases are shared with TRBD1. The V gene end was trimmed by 4 bases and the J gene end by 6 bases; junction bases not matched to a gene: 15. Germline V gene sequence: CDR1 LGHDT, CDR2 YNNKEL (reference sequence). This CDR3 comprises 17 residues. The CDR3 DNA sequence: TGTGCCAGCAGCCCCAGTGGAGTATCAGGGGGAAGTCAGCCCCAGCATTTT. This translates into CASSPSGVSGGSQPQHF.

This clonotype showed up many times. The J gene is TRBJ2-2, the V gene TRBV5-1, with TRBD1 identical over 11 bases. Trimming removed 4 bases from V and 7 bases from J; junction bases left unmatched: 6. CDR1 is SGHRS and CDR2 is YFSETQ in the germline V gene. CDR3 length: 15 residues. CDR3 coding DNA: TGCGCCAGCAGCAGCGGGACAGGGGGATTCGGGGAGCTGTTTTTT. Translated: CASSSGTGGFGELFF.

The V call is TRBV5-4, the J call TRBJ1-6; TRBD1 matches at 8 bases. Losses at the gene ends were 4 bases for V and 0 bases for J; bases not matched to a gene: 6. The V gene's germline CDR1 is SGHNT and CDR2 YYREEE (reference sequence). The CDR3 spans 17 residues. CDR3 nucleotides: TGTGCCAGCAGCCCAGGGGGCCCTAGCTCCTATAATTCACCCCTCCACTTT. Protein: CASSPGGPSSYNSPLHF.

Ten or more counts support this clonotype. The chain is built from TRBV20-1 and TRBJ2-1, with TRBD2 identical over 12 bases. Looked up from germline, CDR1 is DFQATT and CDR2 is SNEGSKA (reference sequence). The CDR3 length is 15 residues. J was trimmed by 8 bases and V by 3 bases; bases with no gene match: 8. CDR3 nucleotide sequence: TGCAGTGCTAGTCGCCTAGCGGGAGGGCCTGATGAGCAGTTCTTC. It specifies CSASRLAGGPDEQFF.

This clonotype showed up many times. V and J are TRBV5-1 and TRBJ2-7, with 10 nucleotides matching TRBD1. V lost 4 bases, J lost 4 bases, and 5 bases stayed unmatched. Germline V CDR1 and CDR2: SGHRS, YFSETQ. The CDR3 runs 14 residues. DNA for the CDR3: TGCGCCAGCAGCGACGACAGGGGGCCATACGAGCAGTACTTC. This sequence encodes CASSDDRGPYEQYF.

This clonotype was detected a few times. The J gene is TRBJ2-5, the V gene TRBV20-1, with D hard to call. The CDR3 loop spans 13 amino acids. Germline lookup yields CDR1 DFQATT and CDR2 SNEGSKA (reference sequence). Trimming shortened V by 2 bases and J by 0 bases, and 7 bases separated the two germline ends. CDR3 amino acids: CSARYSNQETQYF. The CDR3 DNA reads as TGCAGTGCTAGATATTCCAACCAAGAGACCCAGTACTTC.

There are many counts of this clonotype. The rearrangement uses TRBV12-3 or TRBV12-4 and TRBJ2-2; D is unresolved. V dropped 5 bases and J dropped 7 bases, with 11 bases sitting between them. The CDR3 is 13 residues long. This CDR3 is CASSPGEYGELFF. As DNA, the CDR3 is TGTGCCAGCAGTCCAGGAGAGTACGGGGAGCTGTTTTTT.

In its sample, this clonotype was seen many times. This rearrangement joins TRBV12-3 or TRBV12-4 to TRBJ2-3; TRBD2 aligns across 7 bases. CDR3 length: 14 residues. V dropped 6 bases and J dropped 2; count of bases not matched to a gene: 5. In nucleotides, the CDR3 is TGTGCCAGCAGGTCTAGCGGAACCACAGATACGCAGTATTTT. Residues: CASRSSGTTDTQYF.

The J gene is TRBJ2-6, the V gene TRBV4-3, with no clear D. CDR3 length: 18 residues. The V gene lost 0 bases and the J gene lost 0 bases, with 12 bases spanning the gap. Germline values: CDR1 LGHNA, CDR2 YSLEER. The CDR3 nucleotides are TGCGCCAGCAGCCAAGAAAGGGAACGGGTCTCTGGGGCCAACGTCCTGACTTTC. Translation gives CASSQERERVSGANVLTF.

This clonotype was seen ten or more times. The chain employs TRBV27 and TRBJ2-7, with TRBD2 as a possible D gene (6 bases). With 6 bases removed from V and 0 bases from J, the gap between germline ends came to 15 bases. This CDR3 spans 15 amino acids. Germline V gives CDR1 MNHEY, CDR2 SMNVEV (reference sequence). The CDR3 here is CASSKGRGRSYEQYF. In nucleotides, the CDR3 is TGTGCCAGCAGCAAGGGGCGGGGTCGCTCCTACGAGCAGTACTTC.

Many counts were recorded for this clonotype. The rearrangement links TRBV20-1 to TRBJ2-7; D is possibly TRBD1 or TRBD2 (6 bases each). The CDR3 is 14 residues long. Trimming cost V 1 base and J 2 bases, with 12 bases left between them. Germline CDR1 is DFQATT and CDR2 is SNEGSKA (reference sequence). The CDR3 spells CSARGGAATYEQYF. The CDR3 DNA sequence: TGCAGTGCTAGAGGGGGGGCAGCTACCTACGAGCAGTACTTC.

This clonotype was detected ten times or more. This chain links TRBV5-6 with TRBJ2-3, with D unclear. With 4 bases removed from V and 2 bases from J, the gap between germline ends came to 8 bases. Germline CDR1 and CDR2: SGHDT and YYEEEE. CDR3 length equals 13 residues. Here the CDR3 DNA reads TGTGCCAGCAGCCAGGAACCCACAGATACGCAGTATTTT. Residues: CASSQEPTDTQYF.

This clonotype was counted many times. The chain employs TRBV7-2 and TRBJ2-3; possible D gene TRBD2, 5 bases. The CDR3 contains 15 residues. CDR1 and CDR2 from the germline V gene are SGHTA and FQGNSA. V dropped 2 bases and J dropped 3 bases, with 12 bases sitting between them. CDR3 sequence: CASSLSSWETDTQYF. The CDR3 nucleotides are TGTGCCAGCAGCTTAAGCTCATGGGAGACAGATACGCAGTATTTT.

The chain joins TRBV12-3 or TRBV12-4 to TRBJ2-2, with D tentatively TRBD2 (6 bases). This CDR3 has 17 amino acids. The germline V and J ends were trimmed by 7 bases and 5 bases, with 23 bases remaining between them. The CDR3 DNA reads TGTGCCAGCACCCTGGGTGGGGGAGGTCGGTTGACCGGGGAGCTGTTTTTT. Protein: CASTLGGGGRLTGELFF.

Many counts were recorded for this clonotype. The V gene is TRBV5-1, the J gene TRBJ2-4, with TRBD1 identical over 10 bases. This CDR3 has 16 amino acids. The ends lost 3 bases at V and 4 bases at J; junction bases unmatched: 7. In germline, CDR1 is SGHRS, CDR2 YFSETQ. The CDR3 DNA is TGCGCCAGCAGCTCGTTCGGACAGGGGGAAAAAAACATTCAGTACTTC. Translation gives CASSSFGQGEKNIQYF. The full variable domain, in which reference TRBV5-1 and TRBJ2-4 provide the parts outside the CDR3, is KAGVTQTPRYLIKTRGQQVTLSCSPISGHRSVSWYQQTPGQGLQFLFEYFSETQRNKGNFPGRFSGRQFSNSRSEMNVSTLELGDSALYLCASSSFGQGEKNIQYFGAGTRLSVL.

Many counts were recorded for this clonotype. The V gene is TRBV20-1, the J gene TRBJ2-1; 12 positions agree with TRBD2. Germline CDR1 is DFQATT and CDR2 is SNEGSKA (reference sequence). Unmatched junction bases numbered 5, after V lost 7 bases and J lost 4 bases. There are 14 residues in the CDR3. The CDR3 nucleotides read TGCAGTGGCCTACTAGCGGGAGGATACAATGAGCAGTTCTTC. Amino acids: CSGLLAGGYNEQFF.

This clonotype was picked up many times. The chain employs TRBV5-1 and TRBJ2-1; TRBD2 matches at 12 bases. CDR3 length: 15 residues. J gave up 8 bases and V 3 bases, and 6 bases lay outside the gene matches. CDR1 and CDR2 (germline): SGHRS, YFSETQ. The CDR3 is CASSSLAGGIYEQFF. CDR3 sequence (DNA): TGCGCCAGCAGCTCACTAGCGGGAGGAATCTATGAGCAGTTCTTC.

In this sample, this clonotype turned up many times. The V call is TRBV11-2, the J call TRBJ1-1; TRBD1 matches 9 bases. With 5 bases clipped from V and 3 bases from J, the junction kept 10 bases outside the gene matches. The CDR3 consists of 16 residues. Germline V gene lookup returns CDR1 SGHAT and CDR2 FQNNGV. CDR3 DNA sequence: TGTGCCAGCAGCCGCGGGGGGTGGACAGGGGACACTGAAGCTTTCTTT. Translated: CASSRGGWTGDTEAFF.